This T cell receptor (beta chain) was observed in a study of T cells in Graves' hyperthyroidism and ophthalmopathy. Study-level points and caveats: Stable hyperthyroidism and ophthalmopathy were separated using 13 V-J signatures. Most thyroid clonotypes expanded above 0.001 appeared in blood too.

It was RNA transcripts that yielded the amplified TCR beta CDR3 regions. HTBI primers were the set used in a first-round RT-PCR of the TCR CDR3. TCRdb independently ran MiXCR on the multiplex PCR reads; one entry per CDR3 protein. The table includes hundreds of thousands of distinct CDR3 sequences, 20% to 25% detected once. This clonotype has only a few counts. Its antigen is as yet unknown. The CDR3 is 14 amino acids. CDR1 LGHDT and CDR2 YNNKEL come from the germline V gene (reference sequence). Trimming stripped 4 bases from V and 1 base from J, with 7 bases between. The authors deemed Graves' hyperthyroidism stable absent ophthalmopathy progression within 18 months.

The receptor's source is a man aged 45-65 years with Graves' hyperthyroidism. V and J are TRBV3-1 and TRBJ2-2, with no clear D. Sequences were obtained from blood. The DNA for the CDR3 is TGTGCCAGCAGCCTATTCTGGAACACCGGGGAGCTGTTTTTT. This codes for CASSLFWNTGELFF. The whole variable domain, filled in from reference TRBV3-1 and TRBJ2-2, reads DTAVSQTPKYLVTQMGNDKSIKCEQNLGHDTMYWYKQDSKKFLKIMFSYNNKELIINETVPNRFSPKSPDKAHLNLHINSLELGDSAVYFCASSLFWNTGELFFGEGSRLTVL.